A selection of T cell receptor beta chains follows, all from one sample in a study of blood T cells in healthy people across ages. Via MiXCR, TCRdb re-called the 5' RACE reads, giving one row per CDR3 protein. This table holds about 1.8 million distinct CDR3 sequences, roughly 50% found once. The sequenced material came from blood. All receptors derive from a woman in her thirties or forties in good health. Both conserved end residues are part of each CDR3. A D gene is named only where the DNA matches it firmly. Clone size is given for some rows only: seen once, a few or many times, or a class if the clone is expanded.

>TRBJ2-1|TRBV28|NA|NA
TGTGCCAGCAGTTTTGTAGTTTCCAACTCCTACAATGAGCAGTTCTTC
CASSFVVSNSYNEQFF
>TRBJ2-6|TRBV6-6|NA|NA
TGTGCCAGCAGCTACGAAGCACCTGTTTCTGGGGCCAACGTCCTGACTTTC
CASSYEAPVSGANVLTF
>TRBJ2-5|TRBV5-1|NA|TRBD1
TGCGCCAGCAGCTCCTCGGGACAGGGGGGGCGAGTGACCCAGTACTTC
CASSSSGQGGRVTQYF
>TRBJ1-2|TRBV4-3|many|NA
TGCGCCAGCAGCCAAGAGGGCACTAACTATGGCTACACCTTC
CASSQEGTNYGYTF
>TRBJ2-4|TRBV7-3|NA|NA
TGTGCCAGCAGCTTCGTTTGCACAGCACTAGCCAAAAACATTCAGTACTTC
CASSFVCTALAKNIQYF
>TRBJ1-1|TRBV24-1|few|NA
TGTGCCACCAGTGATAGTGACCATCCGTACGCTGAAGCTTTCTTT
CATSDSDHPYAEAFF
>TRBJ2-1|TRBV29-1|NA|NA
TGCAGCGTTGCCATAGCCAATGAGCAGTTCTTC
CSVAIANEQFF
>TRBJ2-3|TRBV28|many|TRBD2
TGTGCCAGCAGTGGTAGCGGGGCCTACACAGATACGCAGTATTTT
CASSGSGAYTDTQYF
>TRBJ1-5|TRBV2|NA|NA
TGTGCCAGCAGTGACAGGGTACAACATCAGCCCCAGCATTTT
CASSDRVQHQPQHF
>TRBJ2-1|TRBV6-2/TRBV6-3|NA|TRBD1
TGTGCCAGCAGTTACTTCGGCGATCCGGGACAGGAATACAATGAGCAGTTCTTC
CASSYFGDPGQEYNEQFF
>TRBJ1-4|TRBV25-1|NA|NA
TGTGCCAGCAGGGAAAGCACAACAAGGGGTGAAAAACTGTTTTTT
CASRESTTRGEKLFF
>TRBJ2-5|TRBV7-9|NA|TRBD1
TGTGCCCGCAGCTTAGCGGGACAGGGGAAGGAGACCCAGTACTTC
CARSLAGQGKETQYF
>TRBJ1-4|TRBV5-8|few|NA
TGTGCCAGCAGCTTGGCCGGTGATGAAAAACTGTTTTTT
CASSLAGDEKLFF
>TRBJ2-4|TRBV11-2|NA|TRBD2
TGTGCCAGCAGCTTTCGGACTAGTAGGGACATTCAGTACTTC
CASSFRTSRDIQYF
>TRBJ2-7|TRBV7-2|few|NA
TGTGCCAGCAGCTTAAGCTCCGACTACGAGCAGTACTTC
CASSLSSDYEQYF
>TRBJ2-5|TRBV12-3/TRBV12-4|few|TRBD2
TGTGCCAGCACTATTCCGGGAGCGGGGGAGACCCAGTACTTC
CASTIPGAGETQYF
>TRBJ2-3|TRBV20-1|many|NA
TGCAGTGCTCGTAGCGGATTCGAAGATACGCAGTATTTT
CSARSGFEDTQYF
>TRBJ1-2|TRBV12-3/TRBV12-4|few|TRBD1
TGTGCCAGCAGTTTGACCGGGACAGGACCCTATGGCTACACCTTC
CASSLTGTGPYGYTF
>TRBJ2-3|TRBV7-9|NA|NA
TGTGCCAGCGAGGGGGACGGGGATACGCAGTATTTT
CASEGDGDTQYF
>TRBJ2-5|TRBV4-1|NA|NA
TGCGCCAGCAGCCAAGAAAGGCGGGGCGTAGGGGAGACCCAGTACTTC
CASSQERRGVGETQYF
>TRBJ2-7|TRBV5-1|NA|NA
TGCGCCAGCAGCTCCTCCGGGGCTATAGCCTACGAGCAGTACTTC
CASSSSGAIAYEQYF
>TRBJ2-3|TRBV7-9|few|NA
TGTGCCAGCAGCTGGGACACAGATACGCAGTATTTT
CASSWDTDTQYF
>TRBJ1-6|TRBV4-2|few|NA
TGTGCCAGCAGCCAAGTAAGAGCTGGCAATTCACCCCTCCACTTT
CASSQVRAGNSPLHF
>TRBJ2-5|TRBV4-2|few|NA
TGTGCCAGCAGCGCAGACCATCAAGAGACCCAGTACTTC
CASSADHQETQYF
>TRBJ2-5|TRBV11-3|NA|NA
TGTGCCAGCAGCTATAGCAACAGGAACCAAGAGACTCAGTACTTC
CASSYSNRNQETQYF
>TRBJ2-5|TRBV5-1|few|NA
TGCGCCAGCAGCAACCGGACCGGTCGAGGGACCCAGTACTTC
CASSNRTGRGTQYF
>TRBJ2-5|TRBV29-1|NA|NA
TGCAGCGTTGAAGATCTTTACAGGTCGCATGAGACCCAGTACTTC
CSVEDLYRSHETQYF
>TRBJ2-3|TRBV12-3/TRBV12-4|NA|NA
TGTGCCAGCAGTCCTACCGTCAGAGATACGCAGTATTTT
CASSPTVRDTQYF
>TRBJ2-7|TRBV27|NA|TRBD2
TGTGCCAGCAGTTCCGGACTAGCGGGGGGGACACCCTACGAGCAGTACTTC
CASSSGLAGGTPYEQYF
>TRBJ2-5|TRBV20-1|few|NA
TGCAGTGAGGACGGAGGGGGCTCTTTGTTGGAGACCCAGTACTTC
CSEDGGGSLLETQYF
>TRBJ1-2|TRBV27|NA|TRBD1
TGTGCCAGCAGGACCTCTTCATCTTCGACAGGGTGCACCTTC
CASRTSSSSTGCTF
>TRBJ2-1|TRBV28|NA|TRBD1
TGTGCCAGCAGAATACAGGGGGCTCGGTCCTACAATGAGCAGTTCTTC
CASRIQGARSYNEQFF
>TRBJ1-5|TRBV7-2|NA|NA
TGTGCCAGCAGCTTAGCGTGGCAGGGAAGTCAGCCCCAGCATTTT
CASSLAWQGSQPQHF
>TRBJ2-3|TRBV25-1|many|NA
TGTGCCAGTGTGACCGACACAGATACGCAGTATTTT
CASVTDTDTQYF
>TRBJ1-5|TRBV27|once|NA
TGTGCCAGCAGCGTCCAGAGGAATCAGCCCCAGCATTTT
CASSVQRNQPQHF
>TRBJ2-7|TRBV5-1|NA|NA
TGCGCCAGCAGCTTGTCCTACGCTCGAGACAGGTCCTACGAGCAGTACTTC
CASSLSYARDRSYEQYF
>TRBJ2-5|TRBV18|NA|TRBD2
TGTGCCAGCTCACTGGTCGCGGGGGGTCCCCGGGGTGAGCAGTACTTC
CASSLVAGGPRGEQYF
>TRBJ1-6|TRBV20-1|NA|NA
TGCAGTGCTAGAGATAAGGGAATCTATAATTCACCCCTCCACTTT
CSARDKGIYNSPLHF
>TRBJ2-5|TRBV27|NA|NA
TGTGCCAGTTGTGGGAGGTGGGGTGAGACCCAGTACTTC
CASCGRWGETQYF
>TRBJ2-1|TRBV29-1|few|TRBD1
TGCAGCGTTCGAGACAGGGTAAGCTCCTACAATGAGCAGTTCTTC
CSVRDRVSSYNEQFF
>TRBJ2-7|TRBV4-1|NA|NA
TGCGCCAGCAGCCAAGATGACCAGGAATACTACGAGCAGTACTTC
CASSQDDQEYYEQYF
>TRBJ2-7|TRBV10-3|NA|NA
TGTGCCATCGGAGGGCGGGGCAATGAGCAGTACTTC
CAIGGRGNEQYF
>TRBJ2-1|TRBV9|many|NA
TGTGCCAGCAGCGTCCCGGACTCCTACAATGAGCAGTTCTTC
CASSVPDSYNEQFF
>TRBJ2-4|TRBV12-3/TRBV12-4|few|NA
TGTGCCAGCAGTTTAGGGTTGGGGACGACCAAAAACATTCAGTACTTC
CASSLGLGTTKNIQYF
>TRBJ2-1|TRBV7-7|once|NA
TGTGCTAGCAGCCCCGGGACTTCGAGACAATACAATGAGCAGTTCTTC
CASSPGTSRQYNEQFF
>TRBJ2-7|TRBV20-1|NA|NA
TGCAGTGCTCAGTCCGCGTACGAGCAGTACTTC
CSAQSAYEQYF
>TRBJ2-3|TRBV7-2|NA|NA
TGTGCCAGCAACCGAGGGTGGGCATCTAGCACAGATACGCAGTATTTT
CASNRGWASSTDTQYF
>TRBJ1-6|TRBV13|once|TRBD1
TGTGCCAGCAGCCCAAGACCCGTGACAGGGAACTCCTATAATTCACCCCTCCACTTT
CASSPRPVTGNSYNSPLHF
>TRBJ2-1|TRBV20-1|NA|TRBD2
TGCAGTGCTACCAGAGCGGGGGGTGGACGGAATGAGCAGTTCTTC
CSATRAGGGRNEQFF
>TRBJ2-3|TRBV6-2/TRBV6-3|NA|NA
TGTGCCAGCAGTCCCCCGGGACGACGAAGCACAGATACGCAGTATTTT
CASSPPGRRSTDTQYF
>TRBJ2-1|TRBV7-2|once|TRBD2
TGTGCCAGCAGCTTAGGGGGACTAGCGGGGGGGCAAATTGAGCAGTTCTTC
CASSLGGLAGGQIEQFF